One and the same sample provided the 7 T cell receptor beta chains below, sequenced in a study of CD8 T cells in Susac syndrome. Random hexamers primed reverse transcription of about 0.45 to 1 ug RNA. TCRdb called the immunoSEQ multiplex PCR reads again in MiXCR, with one record for every CDR3 protein. This sample has more than 200,000 distinct CDR3 sequences, with approximately 92% found just once. The sequenced sample was CD4+ T cells from PBMCs. These receptors were obtained from a human donor with multiple sclerosis.

The chain employs TRBV7-9 and TRBJ2-7; 7 bases are a match to TRBD2. V shed 5 bases, J shed 2 bases, and the junction held 12 bases outside the gene matches. The germline V gene has CDR1 SEHNR and CDR2 FQNEAQ (reference sequence). The CDR3 has 16 amino acids. The CDR3 DNA reads TGTGCCAGCAGCCTTACCGGGGGGATCGCAACCTACGAGCAGTACTTC. Amino acid sequence: CASSLTGGIATYEQYF.

The chain employs TRBV2 and TRBJ1-4; 7 bases are a match to TRBD1. The CDR3 is 16 amino acids. With 5 bases clipped from V and 8 bases from J, the junction kept 14 bases outside the gene matches. Germline assignment: CDR1 SNHLY and CDR2 FYNNEI. This CDR3 is CASSQPSWTGGEKLFF. In nucleotides, the CDR3 is TGTGCCAGCAGTCAGCCTTCGTGGACAGGAGGCGAAAAACTGTTTTTT.

The CDR3 sequence is CATKGGVVNEQFF. DNA of the CDR3: TGTGCCACCAAGGGGGGGGTCGTTAATGAGCAGTTCTTC. V and J are TRBV28 and TRBJ2-1; perhaps TRBD2 as D (7 bases). CDR1 and CDR2 (germline): MDHEN, SYDVKM. The CDR3 has 13 residues. V dropped 10 bases and J dropped 7 bases, with 17 bases sitting between them. Combining the CDR3 with reference TRBV28 and TRBJ2-1 gives the whole variable domain DVKVTQSSRYLVKRTGEKVFLECVQDMDHENMFWYRQDPGLGLRLIYFSYDVKMKEKGDIPEGYSVSREKKERFSLILESASTNQTSMYLCATKGGVVNEQFFGPGTRLTVL.

The chain carries TRBV4-2 and TRBJ1-2; no clear D. Germline V gives CDR1 LGHNA, CDR2 YNFKEQ. CDR3 length: 15 residues. V lost 0 bases and J lost 6, with 14 bases in between. CDR3 region: CASSQDGLTDDGYTF. As DNA, the CDR3 is TGTGCCAGCAGCCAAGACGGGTTGACGGACGATGGCTACACCTTC.

The rearrangement joins TRBV2 to TRBJ2-6; D unresolved. This CDR3 spans 14 amino acids. The ends were cut back, 3 bases at V and 2 bases at J, with 5 bases in the middle. Germline-derived CDR1 and CDR2 are SNHLY and FYNNEI. The CDR3 coding sequence is TGTGCCAGCAGTGACTCTACTGGGGCCAACGTCCTGACTTTC. This codes for CASSDSTGANVLTF.

The chain has TRBV28 and TRBJ1-4, with D uncertain. V lost 3 bases, J lost 8 bases, and 16 bases lay in between. The CDR3 sequence is 15 residues long. In germline, CDR1 is MDHEN, CDR2 SYDVKM. This chain's CDR3 is CASSLPHHSPEKLFF. In nucleotides, the CDR3 is TGTGCCAGCAGTTTGCCTCACCACAGCCCGGAAAAACTGTTTTTT.

This sequence joins TRBV24-1 and TRBJ2-3; D is perhaps TRBD2 (5 bases). Germline assignment: CDR1 KGHDR and CDR2 SFDVKD. The length of the CDR3 is 17 residues. V was clipped by 3 bases and J by 4 bases, with 19 bases between them. The CDR3 DNA sequence: TGTGCCACCAGTGATAAAGGAGTGGTGGGAGACGCAGATACGCAGTATTTT. The encoded protein is CATSDKGVVGDADTQYF.